The TCR beta chain under discussion was sequenced for a study of blood T cell repertoires in COVID-19 (dated by TCRdb to the early 2020s). For the study in its entirety: Samples from collaborators originated in the United States, Italy and Spain and spanned both the acute and convalescent phases of COVID-19. Where available, HLA class I and class II types were taken from metadata supplied by the sample provider and were not determined by assay-based typing. The samples were drawn from two sources: the first 160 participants of the ongoing ImmuneRACE study, and 1,000 to 1,500 subjects contributed by 6 global collaborators. Subjects who had been exposed to COVID-19, were actively infected with it, or had recovered from it provided the deeply sampled blood TCRbeta repertoires that made up the dataset. Sample metadata almost always included a de-identified subject ID, COVID-19 status, age in years and sex. The repertoires were made available in a free public database intended to serve as a resource for research on the immune response to SARS-CoV-2. The prospective study material was composed of cDNA or gDNA derived from T cells, B-cell-depleted T cells, or PBMCs. Beyond this particular receptor, the publication reports: Clinical and demographic metadata were provided uncurated, with the amount varying by source and participant.

The immunoSEQ Assay, a bias-controlled multiplex PCR, was used to amplify TCRbeta CDR3 regions from genomic DNA. Turning to the authors' computational methods: Within the assay, amplification of reference gene primers was used to estimate how many nucleated cells each sample contained. To quantify the absolute abundance of each unique TCRbeta CDR3 rearrangement, sequence reads were collapsed and filtered. For each sample, productive Simpson clonality was calculated by taking the square root of Simpson's diversity index across productive rearrangements. TCRdb took over this immuneACCESS table, retaining in-frame rearrangements with V and J assigned. Such tables are incomplete; in checked studies, under half of the missing clones stem from an unresolved V gene, and the remainder is unexplained. That table supplies the V and J calls and clone size; D and trimming were determined from the DNA. The sample table lists about 240,000 clones, approximately 90% of them with a count of one. The ten biggest clones cover 9.5% to 13% of the sample.

In Seattle, one collaborating source enrolled patients while the infection was active and tracked those patients longitudinally over the course of disease. Each collaborating institution followed its own protocols to collect whole blood in K2EDTA tubes. For TCRbeta analysis, collaborators shipped samples in one of three forms: frozen whole blood, isolated PBMCs, or DNA extracted from either of those sample types. The germline V gene encodes CDR1 MNHEY and CDR2 SVGAGI. V sheds 10 bases and J sheds 10 bases, leaving 14 bases between their ends. Counted from cysteine to phenylalanine, this CDR3 has 12 amino acids. Only the CDR3 DNA stays, 36 bases, in frame from base 1. With regard to this clone: Its recognized antigen is unknown. No base quality information exists; no much larger clone differs at one position.

The TCR comes from a woman aged 45-59 years with COVID-19, enrolled during active disease. What was sequenced was peripheral blood. This chain is built from TRBV6-5 and TRBJ1-6, with the D gene call left open. CDR3 loop: CATYGVGSPLHF. The DNA sequence is as follows: TGTGCCACCTACGGGGTAGGGTCACCCCTCCACTTT.